The 17 T cell receptor beta chains presented below share a single source sample, sequenced in a study of CXCR3-negative and CXCR3-positive naive CD8 T cells. Libraries of TRB cDNA were made by 5' RACE and carried UMIs. Each CDR3 protein gets one entry in TCRdb, which reprocessed the 5' RACE reads and gives no DNA. This table holds around 140,000 distinct CDR3 sequences. The specimen was naive CXCR3- CD8+ T cells from blood. Stated subset: CD45RO-CCR7+CD27+CD95- naive CD8+ T cells lacking CXCR3 (TNR3-). The receptors stem from a human donor in good health. Some clones in this sample may be carry-over from other donors' samples.

The V and J genes are TRBV4-3 and TRBJ1-6. CDR1 LGHNA and CDR2 YSLEER come from the germline V gene. This CDR3 comprises 16 residues. CDR3 sequence reads: CASSQDRGSYNSPLHF.

This chain links TRBV28 with TRBJ2-3; TCRdb's assignment of TRBD2 cannot be checked, as there is no DNA. This CDR3 spans 19 amino acids. Germline CDR1 is MDHEN and CDR2 is SYDVKM. The CDR3 region is CASSGWALGGGGSTDTQYF.

This chain uses TRBV6-4 with TRBJ1-1; the D call from TCRdb, TRBD1, cannot be confirmed without DNA. CDR1 is MRHNA, CDR2 SNTAGT, per germline. The CDR3 extends over 16 amino acids. The CDR3 loop reads CASSDSGDTDLGGAFF.

The rearrangement links TRBV27 to TRBJ1-4; TCRdb selects TRBD1, and the lack of DNA leaves this call unchecked. CDR1 is MNHEY, CDR2 SMNVEV, per germline (reference sequence). There are 16 residues in the CDR3. The CDR3 region is CASSLSRDRGNEKLFF.

The CDR3 loop is CASSLTKGAGDEQYF. The rearrangement uses TRBV27 and TRBJ2-7; the TCRdb call, TRBD1, lacks DNA for checking. Germline V lookup: CDR1 MNHEY, CDR2 SMNVEV (reference sequence). This CDR3 is built from 15 residues.

The chain combines TRBV7-9 with TRBJ2-5; checking the TCRdb D call of TRBD1 is not possible without DNA. The CDR3 sequence is 16 residues long. Germline lookup yields CDR1 SEHNR and CDR2 FQNEAQ (reference sequence). The CDR3: CASSPPPGTGQETQYF.

The J gene is TRBJ1-2, the V gene TRBV27. The germline CDR1 and CDR2 sequences are MNHEY and SMNVEV (reference sequence). The CDR3 consists of 14 residues. The CDR3 region is CASSFRRPTGGYTF.

The chain links TRBV7-8 to TRBJ2-7; the TCRdb D gene call, TRBD1, has no DNA to confirm it. Germline V gene lookup returns CDR1 SGHVS and CDR2 FQNEAQ. The CDR3 totals 13 residues. The CDR3 sequence is CATRSGLNYEQYF.

This chain connects TRBV12-3 or TRBV12-4 to TRBJ1-2; TCRdb's assignment of TRBD1 cannot be checked, as there is no DNA. The CDR3 loop spans 13 amino acids. CDR3 sequence: CASSPGQGYGYTF.

The J gene is TRBJ2-7, the V gene TRBV12-3 or TRBV12-4; the D gene TCRdb calls, TRBD1, cannot be checked with no DNA. The CDR3 spans 14 residues. The CDR3 protein is CASSFRDRTYEQYF.

This chain joins TRBV7-9 and TRBJ2-5; absent DNA, TCRdb's TRBD1 call cannot be checked. Looked up from germline, CDR1 is SEHNR and CDR2 is FQNEAQ (reference sequence). The CDR3 loop spans 18 amino acids. This CDR3 is CASSFLEGVRIPQETQYF.

CDR3 in amino acids: CASSRSGGTDTQYF. V usage is TRBV7-8 and J usage is TRBJ2-3. The CDR3 sequence is 14 residues long. CDR1 is SGHVS, CDR2 FQNEAQ, per germline.

This chain joins TRBV10-3 and TRBJ1-1. In germline, CDR1 is ENHRY, CDR2 SYGVKD. This CDR3 is 16 amino acids long. CDR3: CAISREPHGVLAEAFF.

The chain couples TRBV6-5 to TRBJ2-1. The CDR3 spans 15 residues. Germline CDR1 MNHEY, CDR2 SVGAGI. The CDR3 is CASSYGGSSYNEQFF.

The rearrangement joins TRBV28 to TRBJ1-5; TCRdb designates TRBD1, a call that cannot be tested without DNA. The V gene's germline CDR1 is MDHEN and CDR2 SYDVKM. This CDR3 has 13 residues. The CDR3: CASGTGSNQPQHF.

V is TRBV29-1 and J is TRBJ2-3; the TCRdb D gene call, TRBD1, has no DNA to confirm it. Looked up from germline, CDR1 is SQVTM and CDR2 is ANQGSEA. The CDR3 is made up of 16 amino acids. This chain's CDR3 is CSVEEGQGAYIDTQYF.

This chain connects TRBV7-9 to TRBJ2-3; lacking DNA, the TRBD1 call made by TCRdb goes unchecked. Germline V lookup: CDR1 SEHNR, CDR2 FQNEAQ (reference sequence). The CDR3 is 15 residues long. The CDR3 is CASGSSGGSADTQYF.